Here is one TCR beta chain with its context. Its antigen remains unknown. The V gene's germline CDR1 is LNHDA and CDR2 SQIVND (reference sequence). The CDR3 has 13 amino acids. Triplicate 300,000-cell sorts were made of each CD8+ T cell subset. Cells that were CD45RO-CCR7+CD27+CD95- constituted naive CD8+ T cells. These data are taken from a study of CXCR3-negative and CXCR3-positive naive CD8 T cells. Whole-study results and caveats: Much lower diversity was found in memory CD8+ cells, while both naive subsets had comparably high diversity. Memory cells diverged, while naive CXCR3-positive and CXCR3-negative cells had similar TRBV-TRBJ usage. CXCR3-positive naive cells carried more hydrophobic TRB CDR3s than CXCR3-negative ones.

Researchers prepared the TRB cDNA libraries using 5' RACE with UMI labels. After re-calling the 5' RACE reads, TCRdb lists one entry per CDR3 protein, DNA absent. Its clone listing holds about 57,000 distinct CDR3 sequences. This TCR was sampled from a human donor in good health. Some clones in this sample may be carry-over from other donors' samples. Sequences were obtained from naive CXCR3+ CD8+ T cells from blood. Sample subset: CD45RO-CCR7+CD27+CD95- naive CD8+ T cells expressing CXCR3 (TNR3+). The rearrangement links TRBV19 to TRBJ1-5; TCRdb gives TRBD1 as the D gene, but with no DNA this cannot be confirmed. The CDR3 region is CASGQGGNQPQHF.